The source of this T cell receptor (beta chain) is a study of regulatory T cells in long-lasting Graves disease (TCRdb year 2021). For context, the study as a whole: In the newly diagnosed Graves' disease group, patients had been taking antithyroid drugs for less than 3 months. TCR sequencing covered about 13 persistent and approximately 20 newly diagnosed Graves' disease patients, 33 samples in total. The study took place in China and was registered as a clinical trial. Peripheral blood TCR sequencing and RNA sequencing compared persistent Graves' disease patients with newly diagnosed Graves' disease patients.

Library prep was done by multiplex PCR. TCRdb lists the instrument as Illumina HiSeq 4000. iRepertoire HTBI primers and Arm-PCR amplification of CDR3 regions were used to construct TCR beta libraries. Gel purification was performed on PCR products prior to sequencing. For the original study's pipeline: A total of fewer than 70 TRBV and approximately 13 TRBJ segments were identified across samples and were used for gene usage analysis of CDR3 amino acid clonotypes. COPE and FqMerger were used to merge the filtered high-quality paired reads into contigs. BLAST was used to align contigs to IMGT TRBV, TRBD and TRBJ reference genes, with CDR3 defined following IMGT. Clonotypes above 0.1% frequency were classified as highly expanded clones. Repertoire diversity was measured by Shannon entropy, and V-J evenness by the Gini coefficient. A clonotype was considered public if more than one individual shared it. Starting from the raw public reads, TCRdb applied fastp trimming at Q25, assembled clones with MiXCR and retained in-frame beta chains. Under each unique CDR3 protein, matching rows form one entry showing the most common genes and DNA. The V and J calls follow TCRdb's processing rather than the paper's. Present in this sample are roughly 420,000 distinct CDR3 sequences, 16% of which were seen just once. The leading ten clones occupy approximately 22% of the sample.

Results and caveats for the whole study, not just this receptor: Persistent patients shared more public clonotypes among themselves (around 2,800) than newly diagnosed patients did (over 900). The small sample size was acknowledged by the authors as a limitation that may reduce accuracy. Compared with newly diagnosed patients, persistent Graves' disease patients had lower TCR Shannon entropy and fewer highly expanded clones, which suggests clonal expansion. Peripheral blood alone was examined, since thyroid tissue, which constituted the primary lesion, could not be accessed. Sequencing and analysis were restricted to the TCR beta chain.

This clonotype was counted many times. Its antigen specificity is not known. Per-base qualities were not stored, and no clone one base away is much larger. Sample time point, as interpreted from the label and publication: newly diagnosed GD, antithyroid drugs for less than 3 months. RNA was extracted from PBMCs in TRIzol for both TCR sequencing and RNA sequencing. The diagnosis of Graves' disease followed American Thyroid Association guidelines. Recruitment of patients was carried out at an endocrinology department in Xi'an, China. From each patient, approximately 10 milliliters of peripheral blood was collected into an EDTA anticoagulant tube. PBMCs were isolated by Ficoll Paque Plus density gradient separation without further T cell sorting. An Agilent 2100 Bioanalyzer and agarose gel were used to assess RNA quality, and a NanoDrop 2000 was used to measure RNA concentration. These records were also assigned to another study, of T cells in Graves' hyperthyroidism and ophthalmopathy. Looking at the second paper: Stable Graves' hyperthyroidism was defined as no progression to ophthalmopathy during 18 months of follow-up. Hyperthyroidism patients were aged 18 to 65 years and newly diagnosed, with disease duration of less than 2 months. Patients with uncontrolled infections, other autoimmune diseases, pregnancy or lactation were excluded. Diagnoses were established on the basis of clinical symptoms, serum thyroxine and TRAb, thyroid ultrasound, and orbital computed tomography. A first-round RT-PCR of the TCR CDR3 used the HTBI primer set with the Qiagen OneStep RT-PCR kit. Most expanded thyroid clonotypes (frequency above 0.001) were also detected in blood, a finding suggesting that blood repertoires may reflect thyroid immune responses. A 13 V-J signature model separated ophthalmopathy from stable hyperthyroidism, with 87.88% sensitivity and approximately 81% specificity in cross-validation and 80%/75% in testing. In validation, the model predicted progression to ophthalmopathy with just under 71% sensitivity and 72% to 85% specificity, a median of around six months before onset. To identify distinguishing TCR V-J signatures, a discovery cohort of 100 patients was used, comprising 40 to 45 with Graves' ophthalmopathy and under 60 with stable Graves' hyperthyroidism. An independent validation cohort of about 20 hyperthyroidism patients and 17 patients who later progressed to ophthalmopathy tested prospective prediction of ophthalmopathy. For training and testing, the roughly 100 patients in the discovery cohort were randomly divided in a 7:3 ratio. Thyroid tissue and blood T-cell repertoires from about six Graves' hyperthyroidism patients were also compared in the study. Following sampling, methimazole starting at 30 mg daily was given to hyperthyroidism patients, and high-dose intravenous methylprednisolone was given to ophthalmopathy patients. A second multiplex PCR round built the libraries, followed by size selection and purification. The libraries were sequenced on an Illumina HiSeq2000 using paired-end 100 bp reads. SOAPnuke was used to process the raw data, throwing out any read that contained adapters or uncalled bases, had a mean Phred below 15, or lacked an exact constant-primer or identifier match. High-quality paired reads were merged with COPE v1.2.5, and unique nucleotide sequences were defined as clonotypes. Clonotypes were aligned to IMGT TRBV, TRBD and TRBJ reference segments using MiTCR v1.1. Analysis was restricted to V-J combinations with a frequency above 0.0001, which covered over 98% of repertoires. The TCS score was defined as the ratio of F50 (clonal expansion) to E x V (chaos), calculated using BLOSUM62-based TCRdist between CDR3 peptides within each V-J. Welch's t-statistics and random forest reduced around 510 V-J features to under 15, which were used in a naive Bayes classifier (R e1071). Sample size was not statistically predetermined, and blinding of investigators to group allocation was not performed. According to the paper, TCR Vbeta CDR3 sequencing was carried out on over 130 peripheral blood samples, which came from fewer than 50 ophthalmopathy, approximately 72 hyperthyroidism and about 17 progressor patients.

The sequencing used peripheral blood mononuclear cells (PBMCs), collected at new diagnosis, from a patient treated with antithyroid drugs. This TCR was recovered from a woman younger than 35 with Graves disease. Donor details come from another sample of the same person, matched by shared clones.

The CDR3 corresponds to CASSLVMNEQFF. The DNA sequence reads TGTGCCAGCAGTTTAGTGATGAATGAGCAGTTCTTC. Recombination joined TRBV28 with TRBJ2-1, with no reliable assignment of the D segment. Trimming costs V 2 bases and J 7 bases, and their ends lie 6 bases apart. The cysteine opens and the phenylalanine closes a CDR3 of 12 amino acids. The read is trimmed to its CDR3 DNA, 36 bases read in frame from base 1. CDR1 and CDR2 (MDHEN, SYDVKM) derive from the germline V gene.